This entry describes one TCR beta chain. Trimming took 4 bases from V and 6 from J; bases not matched to a gene: 7. There are 14 residues in the CDR3. The germline V gene has CDR1 SQVTM and CDR2 ANQGSEA. The authors obtained roughly 2 micrograms of genomic DNA from cryopreserved PBMCs for TCR beta libraries. The sample comes from a study of cytotoxic CD8 clonotypes in ibrutinib-treated CLL. Measured with immunoSEQ multiplex PCR; TCRdb has only the in-frame clones, and not every one. Here the sample spans some 50,000 clones, roughly three fifths being singletons. This sequence joins TRBV29-1 and TRBJ2-2, with 8 bases matching TRBD1. This clonotype originated in a human donor with chronic lymphocytic leukemia. Sequencing was performed on PBMCs, taken after 24 months of ibrutinib treatment. This chain's CDR3 is CSVGRTGSSGELFF. CDR3 DNA: TGCAGCGTTGGTCGGACAGGGTCGTCCGGGGAGCTGTTTTTT.